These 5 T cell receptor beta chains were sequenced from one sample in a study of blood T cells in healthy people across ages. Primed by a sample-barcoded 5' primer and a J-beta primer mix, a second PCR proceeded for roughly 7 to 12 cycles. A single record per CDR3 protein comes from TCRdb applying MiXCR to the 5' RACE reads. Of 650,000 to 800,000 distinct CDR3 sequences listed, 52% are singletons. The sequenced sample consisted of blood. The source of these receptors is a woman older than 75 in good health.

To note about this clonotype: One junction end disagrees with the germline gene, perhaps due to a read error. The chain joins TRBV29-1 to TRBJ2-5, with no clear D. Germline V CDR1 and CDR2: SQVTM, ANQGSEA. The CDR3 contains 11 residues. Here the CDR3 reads CSGELGETQYF. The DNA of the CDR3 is TGCAGCGGTGAATTGGGGGAGACCCAGTACTTC.

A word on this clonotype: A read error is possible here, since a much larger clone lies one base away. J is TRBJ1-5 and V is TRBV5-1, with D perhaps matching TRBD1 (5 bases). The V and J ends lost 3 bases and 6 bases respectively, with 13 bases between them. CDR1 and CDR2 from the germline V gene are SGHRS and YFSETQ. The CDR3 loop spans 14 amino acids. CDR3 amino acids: CASSSGGVGQPQHF. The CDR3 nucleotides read TGCGCCAGCAGCTCTGGAGGGGTCGGTCAGCCCCAGCATTTT.

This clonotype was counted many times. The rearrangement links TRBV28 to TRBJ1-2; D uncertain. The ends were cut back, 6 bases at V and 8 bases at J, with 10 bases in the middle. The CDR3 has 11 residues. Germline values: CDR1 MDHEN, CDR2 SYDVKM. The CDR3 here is CASRATRGYTF. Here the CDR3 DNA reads TGTGCCAGCAGAGCTACGAGGGGCTACACCTTC.

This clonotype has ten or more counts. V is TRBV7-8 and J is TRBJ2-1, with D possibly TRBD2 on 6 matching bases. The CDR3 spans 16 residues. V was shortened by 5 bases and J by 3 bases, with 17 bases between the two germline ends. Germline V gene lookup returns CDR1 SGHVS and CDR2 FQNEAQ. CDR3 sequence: CASSLRELRDYNEQFF. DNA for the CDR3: TGTGCCAGCAGCCTCCGGGAGCTGCGGGACTACAATGAGCAGTTCTTC.

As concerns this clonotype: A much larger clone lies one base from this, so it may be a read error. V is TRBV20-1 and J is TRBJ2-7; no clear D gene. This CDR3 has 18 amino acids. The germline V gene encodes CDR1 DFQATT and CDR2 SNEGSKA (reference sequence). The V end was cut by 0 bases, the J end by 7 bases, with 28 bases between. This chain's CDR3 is CSARDPRSILTFRNEQYF. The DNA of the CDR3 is TGCAGTGCTAGAGATCCGCGGTCGATCCTGACTTTTCGAAATGAGCAGTACTTC.